The 14 T cell receptor beta chains listed next were all sequenced from one sample in a study of long-term antiretroviral therapy in people with HIV (dated by TCRdb to 2021 to 2024). The immunoSEQ hsTCRB v3.0 assay was used at survey level resolution to sequence the TRB variable region. In its TCRdb copy, this immuneACCESS table keeps in-frame sequences only and misses some clones. Where compared with another copy, unresolved V genes explain less than half of these, and the others have no known cause. This sample holds around 16,000 clones; roughly 80% were observed only once. The ten largest make up 13% to 15% of the sample. The material was unsorted PBMCs, obtained about 1.3 years before starting antiretroviral therapy. The receptors here all came from a man aged 25-45 years with HIV.

The chain is built from TRBV6-5 and TRBJ2-2, with D perhaps TRBD1 (6 bases). The CDR3 runs to 14 residues. Deletions cut 4 bases from V and 6 bases from J, with 12 bases between. The germline V gene has CDR1 MNHEY and CDR2 SVGAGI. The CDR3 DNA sequence: TGTGCCAGCAGTTTAACACAGGGTTCCGGGGAGCTGTTTTTT. It codes for CASSLTQGSGELFF.

The DNA of the CDR3 is TGCAGCGTTGTTCCAGCTTCGTGGTACAATGAGCAGTTCTTC. It is translated as CSVVPASWYNEQFF. The gene calls are TRBV29-1 and TRBJ2-1; D not resolved. Germline assignment: CDR1 SQVTM and CDR2 ANQGSEA. Deletions cut 4 bases from V and 4 bases from J, with 14 bases between. The CDR3 is 14 residues long.

The chain uses TRBV19 and TRBJ2-7; D is perhaps TRBD2 (5 bases). Germline CDR1 and CDR2: LNHDA and SQIVND (reference sequence). The CDR3 totals 13 residues. Trimming stripped 5 bases from V and 7 bases from J, with 15 bases between. In DNA form, the CDR3 reads TGTGCCAGTAGTCACGTCGAGGGCTCGGAGCAGTACTTC. It specifies CASSHVEGSEQYF.

The chain combines TRBV5-6 with TRBJ2-5; 8 nucleotides line up with TRBD2. The CDR3 has 16 amino acids. Germline V gives CDR1 SGHDT, CDR2 YYEEEE. The V gene end was trimmed by 3 bases and the J gene end by 5 bases; junction bases not matched to a gene: 12. The CDR3 coding sequence is TGTGCCAGCAGCTGGAGGGGGACTAGATTGTGGGAGACCCAGTACTTC. As protein: CASSWRGTRLWETQYF.

The rearrangement joins TRBV10-2 to TRBJ2-1; D gene ambiguous. This CDR3 spans 14 amino acids. Germline loops: CDR1 WSHSY, CDR2 SAAADI. V was pared by 6 bases and J by 10 bases, with 19 bases between. CDR3 coding DNA: TGCGCCAGCAGAGAAATACGCGGACGGCCCGAGCAGTTCTTC. It translates to CASREIRGRPEQFF.

This sequence joins TRBV2 and TRBJ2-3; 10 bases are a match to TRBD2. The CDR3 loop spans 14 amino acids. Germline trimming cut 7 bases from V and 0 bases from J; bases unmatched to any gene: 1. Germline loops: CDR1 SNHLY, CDR2 FYNNEI. CDR3 nucleotide sequence: TGTGCCAGCAAGCGGGGGGGCAGCACAGATACGCAGTATTTT. Protein sequence: CASKRGGSTDTQYF.

This chain joins TRBV28 and TRBJ1-1; D gene uncertain. Germline values: CDR1 MDHEN, CDR2 SYDVKM. The V end was cut by 1 base, the J end by 1 base, with 7 bases between. This CDR3 comprises 14 residues. The CDR3 is CASSLYNSNTEAFF. As DNA, the CDR3 is TGTGCCAGCAGTTTATACAATTCGAACACTGAAGCTTTCTTT.

The genes are TRBV7-2 and TRBJ2-5, with D tentatively TRBD1 (5 bases). Germline V gene data show CDR1 as SGHTA and CDR2 as FQGNSA. V was trimmed by 5 bases and J by 0 bases, leaving 10 bases between them. The CDR3 runs to 14 residues. This chain's CDR3 is CASSPGQNQETQYF. DNA for the CDR3: TGTGCCAGCAGCCCCGGACAAAACCAAGAGACCCAGTACTTC.

In its sample, this clone was seen a few times. V gene TRBV9 combines with J gene TRBJ1-2; D unclear. Germline V gives CDR1 SGDLS, CDR2 YYNGEE. The V end was cut by 3 bases, the J end by 4 bases, with 7 bases between. This CDR3 has 12 amino acids. This CDR3 reads CASSGASYGYTF. The CDR3 coding sequence is TGTGCCAGCAGCGGGGCAAGCTATGGCTACACCTTC.

This clone appeared a few times. The V and J genes are TRBV28 and TRBJ2-1; no reliable D call. Germline V gives CDR1 MDHEN, CDR2 SYDVKM. Deletions cut 2 bases from V and 6 bases from J, with 8 bases between. CDR3 length equals 13 residues. The CDR3 DNA reads as TGTGCCAGCAGTTTAGGGCCTATCAATGAGCAGTTCTTC. Translated, it gives CASSLGPINEQFF.

The chain recombines TRBV7-8 with TRBJ2-3; D call uncertain. The germline gives CDR1 SGHVS, CDR2 FQNEAQ. Between the trimmed V and J ends, which lost 7 bases and 4 bases, there was a span of 12 bases. CDR3 length: 13 residues. The CDR3 coding sequence is TGTGCCAGCACCCACCAAACCGCAGATACGCAGTATTTT. Translation: CASTHQTADTQYF.

This clone was counted only a few times. The chain employs TRBV5-1 and TRBJ1-3; D is perhaps TRBD1 (5 bases). This CDR3 is built from 15 residues. The V gene lost 2 bases and the J gene lost 0 bases, with 9 bases spanning the gap. Per the germline V gene, CDR1 is SGHRS and CDR2 is YFSETQ. CDR3 sequence reads: CASSLAGSSGNTIYF. The CDR3 DNA sequence: TGCGCCAGCAGCTTAGCAGGGAGCTCTGGAAACACCATATATTTT.

The genes are TRBV7-2 and TRBJ1-1; TRBD1 agrees at 11 bases. CDR1 and CDR2 from the germline V gene are SGHTA and FQGNSA. The CDR3 loop spans 14 amino acids. V shed 5 bases, J shed 8 bases, and the junction held 7 bases outside the gene matches. This chain's CDR3 is CASSLGQGVKEAFF. The CDR3 nucleotides are TGTGCCAGCAGCCTGGGACAGGGGGTAAAGGAAGCTTTCTTT.

CDR3 sequence reads: CASREPGTKQETQYF. The CDR3 bases are TGTGCCAGCAGGGAACCCGGGACTAAACAAGAGACCCAGTACTTC. The genes are TRBV28 and TRBJ2-5; TRBD2 matches at 7 bases. The trim removed 6 bases at V and 2 bases at J, leaving 9 bases unmatched. The CDR3 loop spans 15 amino acids. Germline CDR1 is MDHEN and CDR2 is SYDVKM. Complete variable domain (other parts from reference TRBV28 and TRBJ2-5): DVKVTQSSRYLVKRTGEKVFLECVQDMDHENMFWYRQDPGLGLRLIYFSYDVKMKEKGDIPEGYSVSREKKERFSLILESASTNQTSMYLCASREPGTKQETQYFGPGTRLLVL.